This T cell receptor (beta chain) appears in the sequencing data of a study of OX40 agonist ivuxolimab in advanced cancers. Profiled with immunoSEQ multiplex PCR; TCRdb holds only in-frame clones, not every one. The sample has roughly 13,000 clones, 87% seen once; the top ten hold over 5.5%. V was trimmed by 3 bases and J by 4 bases, leaving 7 bases between them. Germline lookup yields CDR1 SGHKS and CDR2 YYEKEE (reference sequence). The length of the CDR3 is 12 residues. This rearrangement joins TRBV5-5 to TRBJ1-1; D unclear. Material: CD4+ or CD8+ T cells sorted from blood, obtained in a trial of the OX40 agonist ivuxolimab. The sequence derives from an adult with an advanced solid tumor such as melanoma, head and neck, liver or kidney cancer. CDR3 protein: CASSSRVTEAFF. For the CDR3, the DNA is TGTGCCAGCAGCTCTAGGGTCACTGAAGCTTTCTTT.